A single sample gave rise to the 15 T cell receptor beta chains below, sequenced in a study of control samples from healthy donors and cancer patients (dated by TCRdb to about 2020). Receptor amplification or capture employed the immunoSEQ multiplex PCR assay. The table was pulled from immuneACCESS by TCRdb, which kept in-frame rearrangements only. Such tables lose some clones; where checked, under half of the loss comes from unresolved V genes, and the rest has no known cause. The sample table contains about 110,000 clones; only one count was recorded for about 80% of them. 6.5% of the sample comes from the top ten. The specimen was blood. These receptors were taken from a man younger than 35 in good health.

This clone was counted once. V gene TRBV14 combines with J gene TRBJ1-2; no definite D call. The length of the CDR3 is 14 residues. Germline V CDR1 and CDR2: SGHDN, FVKESK. Trimming stripped 6 bases from V and 4 bases from J, with 15 bases between. The chain's CDR3 is CASRRHRALYGYTF. The CDR3 coding sequence is TGTGCCAGCAGGAGGCACCGGGCCCTCTATGGCTACACCTTC. The variable domain in full, with the rest retrieved from reference TRBV14 and TRBJ1-2, is EAGVTQFPSHSVIEKGQTVTLRCDPISGHDNLYWYRRVMGKEIKFLLHFVKESKQDESGMPNNRFLAERTGGTYSTLKVQPAELEDSGVYFCASRRHRALYGYTFGSGTRLTVV.

J is TRBJ2-5 and V is TRBV7-2; tentatively, D is TRBD2 (5 bases). V lost 3 bases and J 2 bases, leaving 10 bases between the germline ends. Per germline, CDR1 SGHTA and CDR2 FQGNSA. CDR3 size: 14 residues. The CDR3 reads CASSFSGKQETQYF. The DNA for the CDR3 is TGTGCCAGCAGCTTCTCCGGGAAACAAGAGACCCAGTACTTC.

The chain is built from TRBV18 and TRBJ2-7; D could derive from TRBD1 or TRBD2 (5 bases each). The CDR3 length is 14 residues. Trimming pared 6 bases from V and 5 bases from J, leaving 17 bases between. CDR1 is KGHSH and CDR2 is LQKENI in the germline V gene. The CDR3 DNA is TGTGCCAGCTCCGAGGTGGGGGTGTGGAACGAGCAGTACTTC. Protein product: CASSEVGVWNEQYF.

In its sample, this clone was seen many times. The rearrangement joins TRBV19 to TRBJ1-2, with D possibly matching TRBD1 (5 bases). Trimming removed 0 bases from V and 8 bases from J, with 16 bases in between. In germline, CDR1 is LNHDA, CDR2 SQIVND (reference sequence). The CDR3 has 15 residues. CDR3 in amino acids: CASSIELQVYGGYTF. The CDR3 region has the DNA TGTGCCAGTAGTATAGAACTACAGGTATATGGCGGCTACACCTTC.

The rearrangement uses TRBV9 and TRBJ2-2; 10 bases fit TRBD2. Germline-derived CDR1 and CDR2 are SGDLS and YYNGEE. With 0 bases clipped from V and 5 bases from J, the junction kept 4 bases outside the gene matches. The CDR3 runs to 16 residues. CDR3 nucleotides: TGTGCCAGCAGCGTAGAGCTAGCGGGAGTTACCGGGGAGCTGTTTTTT. It specifies CASSVELAGVTGELFF.

The J gene is TRBJ1-5, the V gene TRBV27; the D is unclear. The germline gives CDR1 MNHEY, CDR2 SMNVEV (reference sequence). Trimming took 2 bases from V and 0 from J, leaving 11 bases between them. The CDR3 extends over 16 amino acids. CDR3 nucleotide sequence: TGTGCCAGCAGTTTAAGGGTGGGGTATAGCAATCAGCCCCAGCATTTT. It translates to CASSLRVGYSNQPQHF.

The rearrangement joins TRBV28 to TRBJ2-7; D is possibly TRBD2 (6 bases). The germline gives CDR1 MDHEN, CDR2 SYDVKM. The CDR3 is 15 residues long. V lost 5 bases and J lost 0, with 14 bases in between. The CDR3 loop reads CASSGDFGFSYEQYF. CDR3 nucleotides: TGTGCCAGCAGTGGGGACTTTGGGTTCTCCTACGAGCAGTACTTC. Drawing the rest from reference TRBV28 and TRBJ2-7, the complete variable domain is DVKVTQSSRYLVKRTGEKVFLECVQDMDHENMFWYRQDPGLGLRLIYFSYDVKMKEKGDIPEGYSVSREKKERFSLILESASTNQTSMYLCASSGDFGFSYEQYFGPGTRLTVT.

This clone was found once. The chain couples TRBV5-5 to TRBJ1-4; D possibly corresponds to TRBD1 (6 bases). The V gene's germline CDR1 is SGHKS and CDR2 YYEKEE (reference sequence). The V gene lost 2 bases and the J gene lost 4 bases, with 12 bases spanning the gap. CDR3 length: 15 amino acids. Here the CDR3 DNA reads TGTGCCAGCAGCTTCAAAGGGGGGTATAATGAAAAACTGTTTTTT. Protein sequence: CASSFKGGYNEKLFF.

V and J are TRBV5-6 and TRBJ1-1, with a weak D call TRBD1 (5 bases). CDR3 size: 15 residues. Germline V gene sequence: CDR1 SGHDT, CDR2 YYEEEE. Trimming stripped 2 bases from V and 4 bases from J, with 15 bases between. CDR3 in amino acids: CASSFSRGRATEAFF. DNA for the CDR3: TGTGCCAGCAGCTTCTCCCGGGGCCGTGCCACTGAAGCTTTCTTT.

The chain employs TRBV11-1 and TRBJ1-1; the D is unclear. CDR1 SGHAT and CDR2 FQDESV come from the germline V gene (reference sequence). The ends were cut back, 0 bases at V and 5 bases at J, with 10 bases in the middle. This CDR3 has 14 residues. CDR3 protein: CASSLAGGRTEAFF. The CDR3 region has the DNA TGTGCCAGCAGCTTAGCGGGTGGGAGGACTGAAGCTTTCTTT.

V gene TRBV23-1 combines with J gene TRBJ2-7; D possibly matches TRBD1 or TRBD2 (6 bases each). Being an ORF, TRBV23-1 has a function that is uncertain. The V gene lost 6 bases and the J gene lost 1 base, with 13 bases spanning the gap. The CDR3 consists of 14 residues. The CDR3 protein is CASSLRGPSYEQYV. For the CDR3, the DNA is TGCGCCAGCAGCCTCCGGGGGCCTTCCTACGAGCAGTACGTC.

The rearrangement uses TRBV6-2 or TRBV6-3 and TRBJ2-4; TRBD1 matches at 8 bases. V shed 6 bases and J 2 bases; nucleotides not matched to a gene: 15. Germline V gene data show CDR1 as MNHEY and CDR2 as SVGEGT. The CDR3 spans 18 residues. The CDR3 nucleotides are TGTGCCAGCAGCATAGGACAGGGTGGGAGAGGGTCCAAAAACATTCAGTACTTC. Its translation: CASSIGQGGRGSKNIQYF.

The chain employs TRBV18 and TRBJ1-6; perhaps TRBD1 as D (5 bases). Germline V lookup: CDR1 KGHSH, CDR2 LQKENI. Trimming left V 1 base short and J 7 bases short, with 8 bases between. The CDR3 extends over 14 amino acids. This chain's CDR3 is CASSPQGLNSPLHF. The DNA for the CDR3 is TGTGCCAGCTCACCACAGGGGTTGAATTCACCCCTCCACTTT.

This clone was counted once. The chain links TRBV7-2 to TRBJ2-1; TRBD2 matches 9 bases. CDR1 SGHTA and CDR2 FQGNSA come from the germline V gene. With 0 bases clipped from V and 6 bases from J, the junction kept 6 bases outside the gene matches. The CDR3 has 16 residues. The CDR3 reads CASSLASSGGINEQFF. CDR3 DNA: TGTGCCAGCAGCTTAGCCAGTAGCGGGGGTATCAATGAGCAGTTCTTC.

V gene TRBV9 combines with J gene TRBJ2-3; 7 positions agree with TRBD1. The V gene's germline CDR1 is SGDLS and CDR2 YYNGEE. V was clipped by 3 bases and J by 3 bases; unmatched bases: 16. This CDR3 has 18 amino acids. The CDR3 DNA follows: TGTGCCAGCAGCGGCCGACAGGGCGGGTTTCTAACGACAGATACGCAGTATTTT. This sequence encodes CASSGRQGGFLTTDTQYF.